The 10 T cell receptor beta chains given below trace back to one sample, sequenced in a study of blood T cell repertoires in COVID-19. Clones were read by immunoSEQ multiplex PCR, and TCRdb kept only the in-frame ones, dropping some. Of under 300,000 clones listed, around 84% are singletons. Sequencing used peripheral blood. These receptors originate from a woman aged 35 to 49 who had recovered from COVID-19.

The V call is TRBV2, the J call TRBJ2-3, with a possible D match to TRBD1 (5 bases). The CDR3 totals 17 residues. The V gene's germline CDR1 is SNHLY and CDR2 FYNNEI. Trimming removed 4 bases from V and 2 bases from J, with 19 bases in between. The CDR3, as DNA: TGTGCCAGCAGTGCAAGGGGTCCAGGCTCATCCACAGATACGCAGTATTTT. This gives the protein CASSARGPGSSTDTQYF.

This chain links TRBV6-5 with TRBJ1-1; no reliable D call. Germline V lookup: CDR1 MNHEY, CDR2 SVGAGI. V lost 6 bases to trimming and J lost 5 bases, with 16 bases between them. The CDR3 sequence is 14 residues long. CDR3 nucleotide sequence: TGTGCCAGCAGAACCCTGAAGGGAGGGACTGAAGCTTTCTTT. Translation gives CASRTLKGGTEAFF.

The V gene is TRBV6-1, the J gene TRBJ2-7, with 7 bases that match TRBD2. J gave up 2 bases and V 3 bases, and 7 bases lay outside the gene matches. Germline V gene sequence: CDR1 MNHNS, CDR2 SASEGT. The CDR3 runs 15 residues. The CDR3 nucleotides are TGTGCCAGCAGTGAGGCCGGGACTACAGCCTACGAGCAGTACTTC. This sequence encodes CASSEAGTTAYEQYF.

The CDR3 is CASSRSDYPGIIQYF. The CDR3 coding sequence is TGTGCCAGCAGTCGATCAGACTATCCGGGGATAATTCAGTACTTC. V is TRBV6-6 and J is TRBJ2-4; weak D call: TRBD2 (5 bases). The V end lost 5 bases, the J end lost 10 bases, and 21 bases lay between the germline ends. The V gene's germline CDR1 is MNHNY and CDR2 SVGAGI (reference sequence). There are 15 residues in the CDR3.

The chain is built from TRBV30 and TRBJ2-1, with a weak D call TRBD2 (7 bases). The V gene's germline CDR1 is GTSNPN and CDR2 SVGIG (reference sequence). Trimming cost V 0 bases and J 6 bases, with 15 bases left between them. The CDR3 runs to 15 residues. This CDR3 reads CAWSVAGGGLNEQFF. CDR3 DNA sequence: TGTGCCTGGAGTGTCGCGGGCGGGGGCCTCAATGAGCAGTTCTTC.

With respect to this clone: In the same sample, other DNA sequences code for this CDR3. Here the CDR3 reads CASSQGLQGVNSPLHF. The CDR3 bases are TGTGCCAGCAGCCAGGGGCTACAGGGAGTTAATTCACCCCTCCACTTT. V is TRBV3-1 (or the pseudogene TRBV3-2) and J is TRBJ1-6; tentatively, D is TRBD1 (6 bases). V dropped 3 bases and J dropped 6 bases, with 15 bases sitting between them. This CDR3 has 16 amino acids. Germline assignment: CDR1 LGHDT and CDR2 YNNKEL (reference sequence).

The V and J genes are TRBV28 and TRBJ1-1, with a tentative D call TRBD1 (6 bases). This CDR3 region has 13 residues. V lost 7 bases to trimming and J lost 8 bases, with 17 bases between them. Looked up from germline, CDR1 is MDHEN and CDR2 is SYDVKM. DNA of the CDR3: TGTGCCAGCACCCAACTAAGGGGGGGCGAAGCTTTCTTT. This sequence encodes CASTQLRGGEAFF.

This clone was picked up a small number of times. The rearrangement joins TRBV15 to TRBJ2-7; TRBD1 is a possible D gene (6 bases). The germline CDR1 and CDR2 sequences are LNHNV and YYDKDF (reference sequence). This CDR3 has 15 amino acids. The germline V and J ends were trimmed by 4 bases and 0 bases, with 13 bases remaining between them. The CDR3 nucleotides are TGTGCCACCAGCATTAGGGGGATAGGCTCCTACGAGCAGTACTTC. Translated, it gives CATSIRGIGSYEQYF.

This clone was recorded only once. The rearrangement joins TRBV29-1 to TRBJ1-1; D not resolved. This CDR3 contains 12 residues. Trimming took off 6 bases at V and 4 bases at J, with 12 bases between the two ends. CDR1 is SQVTM and CDR2 is ANQGSEA in the germline V gene. CDR3 DNA: TGCAGCGTAGAGGTAGCGGCCACTGAAGCTTTCTTT. Amino acids: CSVEVAATEAFF. Filled out from reference TRBV29-1 and TRBJ1-1, the complete variable domain reads SAVISQKPSRDICQRGTSLTIQCQVDSQVTMMFWYRQQPGQSLTLIATANQGSEATYESGFVIDKFPISRPNLTFSTLTVSNMSPEDSSIYLCSVEVAATEAFFGQGTRLTVV.

The chain links TRBV24-1 to TRBJ2-7, with D tentatively TRBD2 (5 bases). There are 13 residues in the CDR3. Germline CDR1 and CDR2: KGHDR and SFDVKD. Between the trimmed V and J ends, which lost 3 bases and 5 bases, there was a span of 10 bases. The CDR3 DNA reads as TGTGCCACCAGTGATCCCCCCGGGAACGAGCAGTACTTC. It specifies CATSDPPGNEQYF.